What follows are 4 T cell receptor beta chains derived from one specimen sequenced in a study of T-cell memory formation after mild COVID-19. TCRdb itself ran the 5' RACE reads through MiXCR, one entry per CDR3 protein. The repertoire holds hundreds of thousands of distinct CDR3 sequences, approximately 15% seen once, with approximately 20% in the top ten. The sequenced sample consisted of PBMCs or a T cell subset sorted from them (not recorded which). These receptors were obtained from a man between 18 and 35 years old who had mild COVID-19 (a few samples of this study predate the infection). Cell type and time point are not known.

In its sample, this clonotype was seen a few times. The rearrangement uses TRBV4-2 and TRBJ2-2; maybe TRBD1 (5 bases). Germline V gene data show CDR1 as LGHNA and CDR2 as YNFKEQ. V lost 4 bases, J lost 7 bases, and 13 bases lay in between. The CDR3 is made up of 14 amino acids. In DNA form, the CDR3 reads TGTGCCAGCAGCCGCGGACACGGAGACGGGGAGCTGTTTTTT. Translated, it gives CASSRGHGDGELFF.

The rearrangement joins TRBV27 to TRBJ2-5; 12 nucleotides align to TRBD2. The CDR3 sequence is 16 residues long. Germline values: CDR1 MNHEY, CDR2 SMNVEV (reference sequence). Trimming removed 5 bases from V and 1 base from J; junction bases left unmatched: 5. CDR3 sequence reads: CASSVTSGGLQETQYF. DNA of the CDR3: TGTGCCAGCAGTGTGACTAGCGGGGGCCTCCAAGAGACCCAGTACTTC.

J is TRBJ2-4 and V is TRBV19; perhaps D is TRBD1 or TRBD2 (6 bases each). Deletions cut 5 bases from V and 2 bases from J, with 16 bases between. CDR1 LNHDA and CDR2 SQIVND come from the germline V gene (reference sequence). The CDR3 has 16 residues. CDR3 sequence reads: CASSPGQGRTKNIQYF. The CDR3 bases are TGTGCCAGTAGTCCCGGTCAGGGGAGGACCAAAAACATTCAGTACTTC.

In its sample, this clonotype was seen a few times. In DNA form, the CDR3 reads TGCGCCAGCAGCACAGGGACAGGGGAGGACACTGAAGCTTTCTTT. It is translated as CASSTGTGEDTEAFF. This chain joins TRBV4-1 and TRBJ1-1; TRBD1 matches at 10 bases. The germline V gene encodes CDR1 MGHRA and CDR2 YSYEKL. CDR3 length: 15 amino acids. The J segment lost 3 bases and the V segment lost 5 bases, leaving 6 bases of the junction unmatched.